These 30 T cell receptor beta chains were all obtained from the same sample, sequenced in a study of blood T cell repertoires in COVID-19. The data were produced by immunoSEQ multiplex PCR, yet TCRdb's version contains in-frame clones alone and is incomplete. Here the sample spans 95,000 to 110,000 clones, under 90% being singletons. The sequenced material came from peripheral blood. These receptor sequences come from a human donor in a cohort sampled during active or convalescent COVID-19.

The chain employs TRBV6-2 or TRBV6-3 and TRBJ1-2; D uncertain. Trimming removed 4 bases at V and 4 bases at J, with 7 bases between. Germline CDR1 MNHEY, CDR2 SVGEGT. The CDR3 consists of 12 residues. The CDR3 loop is CASSWAAYGYTF. The CDR3 nucleotides are TGTGCCAGCAGTTGGGCAGCCTATGGCTACACCTTC.

The chain carries TRBV7-9 and TRBJ2-1, with a tentative D call TRBD2 (5 bases). The CDR3 loop spans 14 amino acids. Trimming stripped 1 base from V and 6 bases from J, with 10 bases between. Germline V gives CDR1 SEHNR, CDR2 FQNEAQ (reference sequence). CDR3 in amino acids: CASSLGSVTNEQFF. The DNA for the CDR3 is TGTGCCAGCAGCTTAGGTAGCGTGACCAATGAGCAGTTCTTC.

The V call is TRBV30, the J call TRBJ1-2; no definite D call. The CDR3 has 14 amino acids. Germline V gene data show CDR1 as GTSNPN and CDR2 as SVGIG (reference sequence). Trimming took off 2 bases at V and 7 bases at J, with 17 bases between the two ends. In DNA, the CDR3 is TGTGCCTGGAGTACATACTCGACCGGGGTTGGCTACACCTTC. Its translation is CAWSTYSTGVGYTF.

The chain is built from TRBV6-1 and TRBJ2-7; D might be TRBD2 (5 bases). This CDR3 region has 16 residues. V lost 2 bases to trimming and J lost 0 bases, with 14 bases between them. The germline V gene encodes CDR1 MNHNS and CDR2 SASEGT. CDR3 coding DNA: TGTGCCAGCAGTGAAAATCTAGCCGGTCCCTCCTACGAGCAGTACTTC. Its translation: CASSENLAGPSYEQYF.

The J gene is TRBJ1-2, the V gene TRBV19; 7 nucleotides agree with TRBD1. The CDR3 loop spans 14 amino acids. Germline CDR1 is LNHDA and CDR2 is SQIVND (reference sequence). Trimming cost V 3 bases and J 2 bases; bases outside gene matches: 3. The DNA of the CDR3 is TGTGCCAGTAGTATCCTGACAGGGAACTATGGCTACACCTTC. Amino acid sequence: CASSILTGNYGYTF.

V gene TRBV7-2 combines with J gene TRBJ2-7; 10 nucleotides line up with TRBD1. The ends lost 5 bases at V and 2 bases at J; junction bases unmatched: 9. The CDR3 loop spans 16 amino acids. In germline, CDR1 is SGHTA, CDR2 FQGNSA. CDR3 nucleotides: TGTGCCAGCAGCCCCTTGCCGGGACAGGGGACCTACGAGCAGTACTTC. It codes for CASSPLPGQGTYEQYF. Full variable domain (rest looked up from reference TRBV7-2 and TRBJ2-7): GAGVSQSPSNKVTEKGKDVELRCDPISGHTALYWYRQSLGQGLEFLIYFQGNSAPDKSGLPSDRFSAERTGGSVSTLTIQRTQQEDSAVYLCASSPLPGQGTYEQYFGPGTRLTVT.

This clone was detected a few times. The chain couples TRBV29-1 to TRBJ2-7, with a weak D call TRBD2 (5 bases). The germline CDR1 and CDR2 sequences are SQVTM and ANQGSEA. This CDR3 region has 11 residues. Between the trimmed V and J ends, which lost 6 bases and 7 bases, there was a span of 13 bases. CDR3 amino acids: CSVAGGGEQYF. The DNA of the CDR3 is TGCAGCGTCGCGGGCGGTGGGGAGCAGTACTTC.

The V gene is TRBV7-6, the J gene TRBJ1-1; possible D gene TRBD1, 5 bases. The CDR3 runs 15 residues. Looked up from germline, CDR1 is SGHVS and CDR2 is FNYEAQ. Trimming removed 1 base from V and 0 bases from J, with 9 bases in between. CDR3 nucleotides: TGTGCCAGCAGCTTAGGGGCAGGGATGAACACTGAAGCTTTCTTT. It translates to CASSLGAGMNTEAFF. Variable domain in full (rest from reference TRBV7-6 and TRBJ1-1): GAGVSQSPRYKVTKRGQDVALRCDPISGHVSLYWYRQALGQGPEFLTYFNYEAQQDKSGLPNDRFSAERPEGSISTLTIQRTEQRDSAMYRCASSLGAGMNTEAFFGQGTRLTVV.

The rearrangement uses TRBV4-3 and TRBJ1-2; the D gene is possibly TRBD1 (5 bases). This CDR3 has 18 residues. CDR1 is LGHNA, CDR2 YSLEER, per germline. Trimming stripped 0 bases from V and 4 bases from J, with 21 bases between. DNA for the CDR3: TGCGCCAGCAGCCAAGAGACTCTGGTGGAGACAGAGGTCTATGGCTACACCTTC. Translated: CASSQETLVETEVYGYTF.

The CDR3 nucleotides read TGTGCCAGCAGCCGGACAGGGTTCACTGAAGCTTTCTTT. Its protein is CASSRTGFTEAFF. The V call is TRBV14, the J call TRBJ1-1, with 8 bases that match TRBD1. Germline V gene sequence: CDR1 SGHDN, CDR2 FVKESK. The CDR3 totals 13 residues. V lost 4 bases and J lost 4; bases outside the gene matches: 2.

The V and J genes are TRBV18 and TRBJ1-5, with D perhaps matching TRBD1 (5 bases). The CDR3 has 15 amino acids. The V end lost 2 bases, the J end lost 2 bases, and 10 bases lay between the germline ends. The germline V gene encodes CDR1 KGHSH and CDR2 LQKENI. CDR3 sequence: CASSPSGRGNQPQHF. The CDR3 bases are TGTGCCAGCTCACCATCGGGCAGGGGCAATCAGCCCCAGCATTTT.

The chain combines TRBV6-5 with TRBJ2-5; a possible D gene is TRBD1 (6 bases). CDR1 and CDR2 (germline): MNHEY, SVGAGI. The V gene lost 6 bases and the J gene lost 2 bases, with 13 bases spanning the gap. The CDR3 spans 14 residues. This CDR3 is CASRRDIKQETQYF. In nucleotides, the CDR3 is TGTGCCAGCAGGAGGGACATAAAGCAAGAGACCCAGTACTTC.

The J gene is TRBJ2-5, the V gene TRBV5-1; 12 bases map to TRBD2. This CDR3 spans 16 amino acids. CDR1 is SGHRS and CDR2 is YFSETQ in the germline V gene. The junction had 7 bases not matched to a gene; V was cut back by 0 bases and J by 7 bases. Written as DNA, the CDR3 is TGCGCCAGCAGCTTGGGACTAGCGGGGGCCCAGGGGACCCAGTACTTC. This codes for CASSLGLAGAQGTQYF.

The chain carries TRBV24-1 and TRBJ1-2; TRBD1 is a possible D gene (6 bases). V was clipped by 3 bases and J by 5 bases, with 15 bases between them. Germline-derived CDR1 and CDR2 are KGHDR and SFDVKD. This CDR3 has 15 residues. The CDR3 bases are TGTGCCACCAGTGATGGCCAAGGGGGACTATATGGCTACACCTTC. As protein: CATSDGQGGLYGYTF.

The chain couples TRBV10-2 to TRBJ1-1; D may be TRBD1 (5 bases). V was clipped by 0 bases and J by 4 bases, with 15 bases between them. CDR3 size: 16 residues. The germline V gene has CDR1 WSHSY and CDR2 SAAADI. The CDR3 loop reads CASSESQWGLGTEAFF. The CDR3 nucleotides read TGCGCCAGCAGTGAGTCTCAATGGGGCCTCGGCACTGAAGCTTTCTTT.

V is TRBV7-3 and J is TRBJ1-6; D gene ambiguous. CDR1 is SGHTA, CDR2 FQGTGA, per germline. With 5 bases removed from V and 7 bases from J, the gap between germline ends came to 6 bases. The length of the CDR3 is 12 residues. The CDR3 DNA sequence: TGTGCCAGCAGCCATGGCAATTCACCCCTCCACTTT. It yields the protein CASSHGNSPLHF.

This chain uses TRBV28 with TRBJ1-6; weak D call: TRBD1 (5 bases). The CDR3 consists of 15 residues. Trimming took off 2 bases at V and 7 bases at J, with 12 bases between the two ends. The germline V gene has CDR1 MDHEN and CDR2 SYDVKM. DNA for the CDR3: TGTGCCAGCAGTTTAGGCAGGGTGGCAAATTCACCCCTCCACTTT. It codes for CASSLGRVANSPLHF.

The genes are TRBV6-1 and TRBJ1-3; no clear D gene. Trimming removed 4 bases from V and 4 bases from J, with 17 bases in between. Germline V gives CDR1 MNHNS, CDR2 SASEGT. This CDR3 has 16 residues. The DNA of the CDR3 is TGTGCCAGCAGTGTCGCCCGCGGGGTAGGAGGAAACACCATATATTTT. Residues: CASSVARGVGGNTIYF.

V is TRBV2 and J is TRBJ1-5, with D possibly matching TRBD1 (5 bases). Trimming stripped 6 bases from V and 5 bases from J, with 14 bases between. This CDR3 is 14 amino acids long. In germline, CDR1 is SNHLY, CDR2 FYNNEI. The CDR3 spells CASRRFQGHQPQHF. The CDR3 DNA reads TGTGCCAGCAGACGGTTTCAGGGTCATCAGCCCCAGCATTTT.

This chain connects TRBV4-2 to TRBJ2-7; weak D call: TRBD2 (5 bases). Germline CDR1 and CDR2: LGHNA and YNFKEQ. This CDR3 spans 16 amino acids. The V end lost 1 base, the J end lost 0 bases, and 13 bases lay between the germline ends. The CDR3 DNA sequence: TGTGCCAGCAGCCAAGCCTGGACTTCCACCTCCTACGAGCAGTACTTC. This sequence encodes CASSQAWTSTSYEQYF.

This clone was seen just once. The V call is TRBV4-1, the J call TRBJ1-1; D gene ambiguous. From germline, CDR1 is MGHRA and CDR2 YSYEKL. Trimming cost V 7 bases and J 1 base, with 25 bases left between them. The CDR3 runs to 18 residues. As DNA, the CDR3 is TGCGCCAGCAATCCTAGGTGGAGCGGTCAGATCAGGAACACTGAAGCTTTCTTT. It encodes CASNPRWSGQIRNTEAFF.

This chain joins TRBV19 and TRBJ2-1; 7 bases align to TRBD2. The CDR3 runs 16 residues. Germline CDR1 and CDR2: LNHDA and SQIVND (reference sequence). V was clipped by 7 bases and J by 0 bases; unmatched bases: 9. The CDR3 spells CASMRTGGGSYNEQFF. The CDR3 DNA follows: TGTGCCAGTATGAGGACGGGAGGTGGCTCCTACAATGAGCAGTTCTTC. Supplemented by reference TRBV19 and TRBJ2-1, the full variable domain reads DGGITQSPKYLFRKEGQNVTLSCEQNLNHDAMYWYRQDPGQGLRLIYYSQIVNDFQKGDIAEGYSVSREKKESFPLTVTSAQKNPTAFYLCASMRTGGGSYNEQFFGPGTRLTVL.

The chain employs TRBV9 and TRBJ2-1; TRBD1 matches at 8 bases. Trimming cost V 5 bases and J 6 bases; bases outside gene matches: 4. Germline V lookup: CDR1 SGDLS, CDR2 YYNGEE. The CDR3 length is 13 residues. CDR3 amino acids: CASRRTGGNEQFF. The CDR3 region has the DNA TGTGCCAGCAGACGAACAGGGGGCAATGAGCAGTTCTTC.

The genes are TRBV19 and TRBJ2-7; weak D call: TRBD1 (5 bases). This CDR3 has 14 residues. Germline CDR1 LNHDA, CDR2 SQIVND (reference sequence). Between the trimmed V and J ends, which lost 3 bases and 0 bases, there was a span of 9 bases. CDR3 loop: CASSIQDNSYEQYF. As DNA, the CDR3 is TGTGCCAGTAGTATTCAGGACAACTCCTACGAGCAGTACTTC.

CDR3: CASSATGLQETQYF. CDR3 DNA sequence: TGTGCCAGCAGCGCGACGGGACTCCAGGAGACCCAGTACTTC. The gene calls are TRBV9 and TRBJ2-5; a weak D match, TRBD2 (6 bases). Between the trimmed V and J ends, which lost 3 bases and 5 bases, there was a span of 14 bases. Germline CDR1 reads SGDLS; CDR2 reads YYNGEE. There are 14 residues in the CDR3.

This clone was observed a handful of times. The J gene is TRBJ1-1, the V gene TRBV9; D remains ambiguous. Germline CDR1 is SGDLS and CDR2 is YYNGEE. V lost 0 bases and J 6 bases, leaving 9 bases between the germline ends. The CDR3 loop spans 13 amino acids. The CDR3 DNA follows: TGTGCCAGCAGCGTAGGTGCGTTCTCTGAAGCTTTCTTT. Protein sequence: CASSVGAFSEAFF.

V gene TRBV7-9 combines with J gene TRBJ1-5; no firm D call. This CDR3 has 14 amino acids. Trimming left V 0 bases short and J 4 bases short, with 7 bases between. The germline V gene has CDR1 SEHNR and CDR2 FQNEAQ (reference sequence). CDR3 nucleotide sequence: TGTGCCAGCAGCTTAGCCTCACGGAATCAGCCCCAGCATTTT. It encodes CASSLASRNQPQHF.

V is TRBV6-5 and J is TRBJ2-1; D uncertain. The V gene lost 8 bases and the J gene lost 2 bases, with 7 bases spanning the gap. CDR3 length: 12 amino acids. Germline loops: CDR1 MNHEY, CDR2 SVGAGI. CDR3 sequence (DNA): TGTGCCAGCCTGGCCACCTACAATGAGCAGTTCTTC. It specifies CASLATYNEQFF.

V and J are TRBV4-2 and TRBJ2-7, with TRBD1 matching over 8 bases. This CDR3 is 16 amino acids long. CDR1 is LGHNA, CDR2 YNFKEQ, per germline. V lost 4 bases and J lost 3; bases outside the gene matches: 11. CDR3: CASSPRTGTVSYEQYF. The DNA for the CDR3 is TGTGCCAGCAGCCCGCGGACAGGGACGGTCAGCTACGAGCAGTACTTC.

This sequence joins TRBV5-4 and TRBJ2-3, with 12 bases matching TRBD2. Germline CDR1 is SGHNT and CDR2 is YYREEE (reference sequence). The CDR3 totals 15 residues. The CDR3 region has the DNA TGTGGGTATCTAGCGGGGGGGCTGAGCACAGATACGCAGTATTTT. Amino acids: CGYLAGGLSTDTQYF.